This T cell receptor (beta chain) derives from a study of cytomegalovirus exposure and HLA in healthy donors. Study information: A prior analysis found about 110 million unique TCR beta sequences from some 200 million T cells.

There are 18 residues in the CDR3. Germline values: CDR1 SEHNR, CDR2 FQNEAQ (reference sequence). Donors had nominal health at sampling but likely had unrecorded immune exposures. Points on this clone: At one end the junction does not follow the germline gene, possibly because of a read error.

The PCR was carried out with 60 Vbeta primers and 13 Jbeta primers. Libraries were prepared by immunoSEQ multiplex PCR; TCRdb keeps only in-frame clonotypes and omits some of them. The data contain about 170,000 clones, about three quarters of them seen just once; the ten biggest clones take up 0.75% to 0.8%. Sequencing was performed on PBMCs. This chain uses TRBV7-9 with TRBJ2-6, with 7 nucleotides matching TRBD2. The origin of this receptor is a female donor in good health and CMV-seronegative. In DNA, the CDR3 is TGTGCCAGCAGCCCGTGGTACTACGGGCCGGGGAGGGCCAACGGCCTGACTTTC. It codes for CASSPWYYGPGRANGLTF.